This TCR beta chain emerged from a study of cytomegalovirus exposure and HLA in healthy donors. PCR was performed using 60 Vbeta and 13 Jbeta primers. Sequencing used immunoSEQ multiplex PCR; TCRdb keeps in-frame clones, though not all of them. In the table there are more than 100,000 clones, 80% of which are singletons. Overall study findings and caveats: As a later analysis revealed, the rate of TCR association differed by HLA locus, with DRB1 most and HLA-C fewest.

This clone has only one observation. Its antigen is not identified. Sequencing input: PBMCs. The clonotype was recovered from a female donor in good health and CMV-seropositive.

The CDR3 DNA reads as TGTGCCTGGGGAGAACCTTATGGCTACACCTTC. Translation: CAWGEPYGYTF. This chain uses TRBV30 with TRBJ1-2; D remains unclear. The germline V gene has CDR1 GTSNPN and CDR2 SVGIG (reference sequence). Trimming left V 5 bases short and J 5 bases short, with 9 bases between. The CDR3 consists of 11 residues.